These 22 T cell receptor beta chains originate from one sample sequenced in a study of T cell responses to AZD1222 COVID-19 vaccine. Clones were read by immunoSEQ multiplex PCR, and TCRdb kept only the in-frame ones, dropping some. The sample consists of 200,000 or so clones, approximately 90% of them appearing once. The specimen comprised peripheral blood, sampled on day 0 of AZD1222 vaccination. These receptors were taken from an adult in good health.

The CDR3 loop reads CASSEGAAMNTEAFF. The CDR3 region has the DNA TGTGCCAGCAGTGAAGGAGCAGCGATGAACACTGAAGCTTTCTTT. The rearrangement uses TRBV25-1 and TRBJ1-1; unclear D gene. Per germline, CDR1 MGHDK and CDR2 SYGVNS. This CDR3 comprises 15 residues. Trimming removed 2 bases from V and 0 bases from J, with 10 bases in between.

This clone was observed at least ten times. The rearrangement joins TRBV6-2 or TRBV6-3 to TRBJ1-2; D call uncertain. Germline V gene sequence: CDR1 MNHEY, CDR2 SVGEGT. V shed 0 bases and J shed 4 bases, with 12 bases lying between them. The length of the CDR3 is 15 residues. CDR3 bases: TGTGCCAGCAGTTACTCGTCGGGTGAGGGCTATGGCTACACCTTC. It specifies CASSYSSGEGYGYTF.

This chain connects TRBV18 to TRBJ1-6; no clear D. This CDR3 is 15 amino acids long. Germline V gene sequence: CDR1 KGHSH, CDR2 LQKENI. V was trimmed by 3 bases and J by 7 bases, leaving 13 bases between them. The CDR3 loop reads CASSPSGALNSPLHF. The DNA for the CDR3 is TGTGCCAGCTCACCGTCGGGCGCTTTAAATTCACCCCTCCACTTT.

The CDR3 DNA follows: TGTGCCAGCAGCCAAGTCAGGGGTGGTCAGCCCCAGCATTTT. The encoded protein is CASSQVRGGQPQHF. The chain carries TRBV3-1 (or the pseudogene TRBV3-2) and TRBJ1-5; D may be TRBD1 (6 bases). The CDR3 is 14 residues long. Germline lookup yields CDR1 LGHDT and CDR2 YNNKEL (reference sequence). The ends were cut back, 1 base at V and 6 bases at J, with 10 bases in the middle.

The rearrangement uses TRBV28 and TRBJ2-7; 9 bases are shared with TRBD1. The CDR3 covers 15 residues. CDR1 is MDHEN, CDR2 SYDVKM, per germline. Losses at the gene ends were 2 bases for V and 4 bases for J; bases not matched to a gene: 6. The CDR3 DNA follows: TGTGCCAGCAGTTTACCGGGACAGGGTAGGTACGAGCAGTACTTC. Translating it yields CASSLPGQGRYEQYF.

The rearrangement uses TRBV19 and TRBJ1-1; D unresolved. From germline, CDR1 is LNHDA and CDR2 SQIVND (reference sequence). The CDR3 runs to 14 residues. V gave up 2 bases and J gave up 0 bases, with 7 bases separating them. CDR3: CASSITAMNTEAFF. CDR3 nucleotide sequence: TGTGCCAGTAGTATAACAGCAATGAACACTGAAGCTTTCTTT.

The chain links TRBV19 to TRBJ1-5, with 7 bases identical to TRBD1. The CDR3 has 16 amino acids. V trimming: 3 bases; J trimming: 3 bases; junction bases outside the gene matches: 8. Germline-derived CDR1 and CDR2 are LNHDA and SQIVND (reference sequence). The DNA of the CDR3 is TGTGCCAGTAGTATCCCCCACAGGGGATTCAATCAGCCCCAGCATTTT. It codes for CASSIPHRGFNQPQHF.

This clone has just a few counts. The chain has TRBV10-3 and TRBJ2-7; possibly TRBD2 for D (6 bases). Trimming removed 7 bases at V and 2 bases at J, with 9 bases between. This CDR3 spans 12 amino acids. Germline V CDR1 and CDR2: ENHRY, SYGVKD. The CDR3 spells CAITEGTYEQYF. The CDR3 DNA is TGTGCCATCACGGAGGGGACCTACGAGCAGTACTTC.

The J gene is TRBJ1-2, the V gene TRBV19; possibly TRBD1 for D (5 bases). Germline CDR1 reads LNHDA; CDR2 reads SQIVND (reference sequence). With 6 bases removed from V and 5 bases from J, the gap between germline ends came to 13 bases. CDR3 length: 13 residues. CDR3 in DNA: TGTGCCAGTAGCCCCGACAGAAATTATGGCTACACCTTC. This codes for CASSPDRNYGYTF.

V and J are TRBV28 and TRBJ2-7; 12 bases are shared with TRBD1. The CDR3 length is 15 residues. The junction had 8 bases not matched to a gene; V was cut back by 4 bases and J by 7 bases. Per germline, CDR1 MDHEN and CDR2 SYDVKM. CDR3: CASSSPGTGGGEQYF. The CDR3 DNA sequence: TGTGCCAGCAGTTCACCCGGGACAGGGGGCGGAGAGCAGTACTTC. The full variable domain, completed using reference TRBV28 and TRBJ2-7, is DVKVTQSSRYLVKRTGEKVFLECVQDMDHENMFWYRQDPGLGLRLIYFSYDVKMKEKGDIPEGYSVSREKKERFSLILESASTNQTSMYLCASSSPGTGGGEQYFGPGTRLTVT.

This chain joins TRBV19 and TRBJ1-4, with D possibly TRBD1 on 5 matching bases. CDR1 and CDR2 from the germline V gene are LNHDA and SQIVND (reference sequence). Trimming left V 1 base short and J 5 bases short, with 14 bases between. This CDR3 comprises 16 residues. The CDR3 DNA sequence: TGTGCCAGTAGTATAGCAGGGAGCGCAATCAATGAAAAACTGTTTTTT. Its protein is CASSIAGSAINEKLFF.

The rearrangement links TRBV5-1 to TRBJ2-2; 10 nucleotides line up with TRBD1. The ends lost 4 bases at V and 4 bases at J; junction bases unmatched: 13. Germline V CDR1 and CDR2: SGHRS, YFSETQ. This CDR3 has 18 residues. CDR3 protein: CASSITGTGAVGTGELFF. CDR3 sequence (DNA): TGCGCCAGCAGCATCACCGGGACAGGGGCTGTGGGCACCGGGGAGCTGTTTTTT.

This chain links TRBV9 with TRBJ1-3; D is unresolved. This CDR3 has 14 residues. The germline V gene encodes CDR1 SGDLS and CDR2 YYNGEE. Trimming removed 5 bases at V and 2 bases at J, with 11 bases between. CDR3 loop: CASSPVSAGNTIYF. The CDR3 DNA follows: TGTGCCAGCAGTCCTGTCTCAGCTGGAAACACCATATATTTT.

CDR3 coding DNA: TGCGCCAGCAGTGAGTTGGGTCCTTCCTTCGGGGAGCTGTTTTTT. Amino acid sequence: CASSELGPSFGELFF. The chain joins TRBV10-1 to TRBJ2-2; D gene ambiguous. This CDR3 has 15 amino acids. The germline CDR1 and CDR2 sequences are WNHNN and SYGVQD (reference sequence). V gave up 1 base and J gave up 7 bases, with 13 bases separating them.

This chain links TRBV19 with TRBJ1-1, with D tentatively TRBD1 (5 bases). Germline V gene lookup returns CDR1 LNHDA and CDR2 SQIVND (reference sequence). The CDR3 totals 15 residues. V was trimmed by 1 base and J by 1 base, leaving 10 bases between them. The CDR3 nucleotides read TGTGCCAGTAGTATAGTGGGACCGCCGAACACTGAAGCTTTCTTT. Translation gives CASSIVGPPNTEAFF.

The CDR3, as DNA: TGTGCCAGCAGCTTAACAGGGGGAGTATACGAGCAGTACTTC. Protein product: CASSLTGGVYEQYF. The rearrangement uses TRBV7-8 and TRBJ2-7; 8 bases match TRBD1. CDR3 size: 14 residues. Germline V gene lookup returns CDR1 SGHVS and CDR2 FQNEAQ. V gave up 2 bases and J gave up 4 bases; unmatched junction bases: 4.

This chain connects TRBV9 to TRBJ2-3, with TRBD2 matching 10 bases. Germline values: CDR1 SGDLS, CDR2 YYNGEE. This CDR3 region has 17 residues. The V segment lost 4 bases and the J segment 4 bases; nucleotides outside the gene matches: 12. The CDR3 loop is CASSLPRMGLAPDTQYF. CDR3 in DNA: TGTGCCAGCAGCCTTCCACGGATGGGACTAGCGCCAGATACGCAGTATTTT.

This clone was seen only once. The chain is built from TRBV6-5 and TRBJ1-1; D ambiguous. Germline CDR1 is MNHEY and CDR2 is SVGAGI. The length of the CDR3 is 12 residues. V lost 6 bases and J 7 bases, leaving 12 bases between the germline ends. DNA of the CDR3: TGTGCCAGCAGGCCCCCTATCGGTGAAGCTTTCTTT. It specifies CASRPPIGEAFF.

This sequence joins TRBV27 and TRBJ2-7; maybe TRBD2 (5 bases). V was trimmed by 0 bases and J by 5 bases, leaving 23 bases between them. Germline V gene data show CDR1 as MNHEY and CDR2 as SMNVEV (reference sequence). The CDR3 consists of 18 residues. The CDR3 protein is CASSLSPRHATDGDEQYF. The CDR3 region has the DNA TGTGCCAGCAGTTTATCGCCGAGACATGCTACGGACGGGGACGAGCAGTACTTC.

The chain is built from TRBV5-4 and TRBJ2-3; D is possibly TRBD2 (5 bases). The CDR3 consists of 14 residues. The germline V and J ends were trimmed by 1 base and 7 bases, with 13 bases remaining between them. Germline CDR1 reads SGHNT; CDR2 reads YYREEE (reference sequence). In DNA form, the CDR3 reads TGTGCCAGCAGCTTGCGCGAGGGTCCCCATACGCAGTATTTT. Translating gives CASSLREGPHTQYF.

The chain has TRBV7-3 and TRBJ2-1; D not resolved. The CDR3 contains 13 residues. Looked up from germline, CDR1 is SGHTA and CDR2 is FQGTGA. V lost 4 bases and J lost 5, with 9 bases in between. The CDR3 loop is CASSSRANNEQFF. The CDR3 DNA reads TGTGCCAGCAGCTCACGGGCCAACAATGAGCAGTTCTTC.

The V and J genes are TRBV7-2 and TRBJ2-1; 8 bases match TRBD2. Trimming took 5 bases from V and 8 from J; bases not matched to a gene: 11. Germline V lookup: CDR1 SGHTA, CDR2 FQGNSA. There are 15 residues in the CDR3. The CDR3 DNA is TGTGCCAGCAGCCACCCTGCCGGGGGGGCCCATGAGCAGTTCTTC. As protein: CASSHPAGGAHEQFF. Based on the CDR3 plus reference TRBV7-2 and TRBJ2-1, the full variable domain is GAGVSQSPSNKVTEKGKDVELRCDPISGHTALYWYRQSLGQGLEFLIYFQGNSAPDKSGLPSDRFSAERTGGSVSTLTIQRTQQEDSAVYLCASSHPAGGAHEQFFGPGTRLTVL.